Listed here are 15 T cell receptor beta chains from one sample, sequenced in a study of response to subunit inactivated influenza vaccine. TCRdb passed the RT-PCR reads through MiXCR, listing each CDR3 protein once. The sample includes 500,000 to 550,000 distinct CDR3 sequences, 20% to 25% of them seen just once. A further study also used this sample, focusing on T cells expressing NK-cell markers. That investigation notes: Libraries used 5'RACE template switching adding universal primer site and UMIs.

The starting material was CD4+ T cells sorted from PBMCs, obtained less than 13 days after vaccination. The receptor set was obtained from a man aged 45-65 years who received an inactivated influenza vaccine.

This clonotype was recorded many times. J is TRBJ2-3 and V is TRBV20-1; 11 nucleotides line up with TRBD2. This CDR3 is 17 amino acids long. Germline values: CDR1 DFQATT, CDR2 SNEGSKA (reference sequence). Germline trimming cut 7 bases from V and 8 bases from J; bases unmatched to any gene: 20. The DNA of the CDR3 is TGCAGTGTTTCCACCGGGACTAGCGGTGCCGGGATGAGTACGCAGTATTTT. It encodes CSVSTGTSGAGMSTQYF.

In DNA, the CDR3 is TGTGCCAGTAAGGTCGGGGTAATAGTGAACACTGAAGCTTTCTTT. It is translated as CASKVGVIVNTEAFF. This rearrangement joins TRBV19 to TRBJ1-1; no clear D. Germline V gene sequence: CDR1 LNHDA, CDR2 SQIVND (reference sequence). The CDR3 contains 15 residues. V dropped 7 bases and J dropped 0 bases, with 15 bases sitting between them.

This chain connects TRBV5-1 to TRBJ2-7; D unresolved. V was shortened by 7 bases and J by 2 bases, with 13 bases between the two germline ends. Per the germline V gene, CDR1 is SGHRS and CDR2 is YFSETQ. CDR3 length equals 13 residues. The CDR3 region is CASGPLGAYEQYF. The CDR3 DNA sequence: TGCGCCAGCGGACCCCTTGGCGCCTACGAGCAGTACTTC.

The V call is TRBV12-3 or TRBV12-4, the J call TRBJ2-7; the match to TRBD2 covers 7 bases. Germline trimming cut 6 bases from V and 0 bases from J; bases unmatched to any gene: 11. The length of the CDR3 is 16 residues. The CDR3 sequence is CASSFKGPGGSYEQYF. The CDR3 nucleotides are TGTGCCAGCAGCTTCAAAGGTCCGGGGGGCTCCTACGAGCAGTACTTC.

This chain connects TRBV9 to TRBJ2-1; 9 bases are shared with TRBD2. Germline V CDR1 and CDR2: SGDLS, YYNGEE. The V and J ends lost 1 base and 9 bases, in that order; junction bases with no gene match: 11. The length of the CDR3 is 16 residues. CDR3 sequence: CASSVSSGSLGTEQFF. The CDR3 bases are TGTGCCAGCAGCGTAAGTAGCGGGAGCCTCGGGACTGAGCAGTTCTTC. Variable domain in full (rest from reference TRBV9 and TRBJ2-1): DSGVTQTPKHLITATGQRVTLRCSPRSGDLSVYWYQQSLDQGLQFLIQYYNGEERAKGNILERFSAQQFPDLHSELNLSSLELGDSALYFCASSVSSGSLGTEQFFGPGTRLTVL.

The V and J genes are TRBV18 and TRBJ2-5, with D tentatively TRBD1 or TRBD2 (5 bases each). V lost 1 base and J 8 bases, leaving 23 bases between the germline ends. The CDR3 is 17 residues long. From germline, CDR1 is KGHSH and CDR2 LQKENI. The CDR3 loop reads CASSPLSQGVMSGTQYF. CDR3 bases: TGTGCCAGCTCACCACTTTCGCAGGGCGTGATGAGCGGTACCCAGTACTTC. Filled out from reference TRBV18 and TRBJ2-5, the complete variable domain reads NAGVMQNPRHLVRRRGQEARLRCSPMKGHSHVYWYRQLPEEGLKFMVYLQKENIIDESGMPKERFSAEFPKEGPSILRIQQVVRGDSAAYFCASSPLSQGVMSGTQYFGPGTRLLVL.

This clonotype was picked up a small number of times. The CDR3 sequence: CASSPAGEGRTDTQYF. The CDR3 bases are TGTGCCAGCAGCCCAGCCGGTGAGGGCCGTACAGATACGCAGTATTTT. The gene calls are TRBV5-5 and TRBJ2-3, with D tentatively TRBD2 (5 bases). V was pared by 4 bases and J by 3 bases, with 18 bases between. This CDR3 region has 16 residues. CDR1 is SGHKS, CDR2 YYEKEE, per germline (reference sequence).

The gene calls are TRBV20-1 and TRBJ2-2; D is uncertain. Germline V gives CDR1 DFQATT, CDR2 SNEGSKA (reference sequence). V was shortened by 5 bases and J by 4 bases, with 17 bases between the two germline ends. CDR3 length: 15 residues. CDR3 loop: CSADRNGISTGELFF. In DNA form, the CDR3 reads TGCAGTGCTGACCGGAATGGCATTTCCACCGGGGAGCTGTTTTTT.

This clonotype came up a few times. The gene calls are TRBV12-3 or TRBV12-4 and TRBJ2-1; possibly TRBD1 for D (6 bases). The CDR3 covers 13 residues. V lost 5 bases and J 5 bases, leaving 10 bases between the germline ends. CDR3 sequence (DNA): TGTGCCAGCAGTGCCGGACAGAACAATGAGCAGTTCTTC. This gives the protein CASSAGQNNEQFF.

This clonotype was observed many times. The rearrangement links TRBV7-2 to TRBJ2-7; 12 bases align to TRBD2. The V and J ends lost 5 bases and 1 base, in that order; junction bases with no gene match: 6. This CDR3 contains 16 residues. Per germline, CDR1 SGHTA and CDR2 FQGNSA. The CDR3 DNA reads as TGTGCCAGCAGCAAGACTAGCGGGAGCAATTCCTACGAGCAGTACTTC. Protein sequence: CASSKTSGSNSYEQYF.

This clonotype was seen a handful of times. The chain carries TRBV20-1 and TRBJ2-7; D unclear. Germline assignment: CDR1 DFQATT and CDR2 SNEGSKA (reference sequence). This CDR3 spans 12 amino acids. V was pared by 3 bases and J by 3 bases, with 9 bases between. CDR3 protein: CSASTAGYEQYF. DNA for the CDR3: TGCAGTGCTAGCACGGCAGGCTACGAGCAGTACTTC.

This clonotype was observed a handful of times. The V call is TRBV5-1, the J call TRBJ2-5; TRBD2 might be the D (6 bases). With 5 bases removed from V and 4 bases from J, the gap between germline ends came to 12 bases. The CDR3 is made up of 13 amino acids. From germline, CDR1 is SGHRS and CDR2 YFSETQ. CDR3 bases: TGCGCCAGCAGGGACGGGACTCGAGAGACCCAGTACTTC. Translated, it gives CASRDGTRETQYF.

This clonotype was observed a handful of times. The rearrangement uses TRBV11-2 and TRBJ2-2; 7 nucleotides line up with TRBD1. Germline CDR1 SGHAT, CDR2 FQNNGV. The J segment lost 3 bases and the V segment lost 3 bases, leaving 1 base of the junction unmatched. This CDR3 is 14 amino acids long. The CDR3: CASSLGQYTGELFF. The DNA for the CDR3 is TGTGCCAGCAGCTTGGGACAGTACACCGGGGAGCTGTTTTTT.

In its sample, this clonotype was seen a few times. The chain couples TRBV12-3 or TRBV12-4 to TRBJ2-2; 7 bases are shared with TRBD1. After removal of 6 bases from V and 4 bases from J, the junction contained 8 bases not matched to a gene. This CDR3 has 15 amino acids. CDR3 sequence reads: CASRPNRGPTGELFF. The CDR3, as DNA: TGTGCCAGCAGACCTAACAGGGGACCCACCGGGGAGCTGTTTTTT.

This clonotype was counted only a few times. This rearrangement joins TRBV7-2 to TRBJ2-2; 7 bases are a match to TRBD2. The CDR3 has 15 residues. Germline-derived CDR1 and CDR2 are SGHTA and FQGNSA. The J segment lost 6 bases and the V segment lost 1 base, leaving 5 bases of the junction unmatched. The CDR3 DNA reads TGTGCCAGCAGCTTAGGGCGGGAGTATCCCGGGGAGCTGTTTTTT. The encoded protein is CASSLGREYPGELFF.